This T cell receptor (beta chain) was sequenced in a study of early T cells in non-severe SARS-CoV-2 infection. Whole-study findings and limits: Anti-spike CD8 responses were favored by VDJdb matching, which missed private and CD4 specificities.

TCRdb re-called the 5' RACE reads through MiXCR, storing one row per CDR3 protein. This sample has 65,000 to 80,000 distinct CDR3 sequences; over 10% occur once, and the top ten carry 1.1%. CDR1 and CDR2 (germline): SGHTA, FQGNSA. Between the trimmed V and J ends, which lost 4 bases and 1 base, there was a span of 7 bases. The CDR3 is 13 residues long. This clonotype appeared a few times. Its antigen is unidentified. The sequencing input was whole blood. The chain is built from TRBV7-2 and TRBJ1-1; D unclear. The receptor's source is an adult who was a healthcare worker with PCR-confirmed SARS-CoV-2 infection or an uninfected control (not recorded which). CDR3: CASSSHPNTEAFF. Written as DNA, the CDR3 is TGTGCCAGCAGCTCTCACCCGAACACTGAAGCTTTCTTT.